The 29 T cell receptor beta chains in this list originate from one sample, sequenced in a study of response to subunit inactivated influenza vaccine. TCRdb used MiXCR to reprocess the RT-PCR reads, holding one entry per CDR3 protein. The table lists hundreds of thousands of distinct CDR3 sequences, around 11% of them singletons, with approximately 10% in the top ten. The sample here was PBMCs from blood, taken on the day of vaccination. These receptors all come from a man aged 50 to 59 who received an inactivated influenza vaccine.

V usage is TRBV6-2 or TRBV6-3 and J usage is TRBJ2-3, with TRBD2 as a possible D gene (6 bases). The CDR3 is made up of 18 amino acids. Looked up from germline, CDR1 is MNHEY and CDR2 is SVGEGT. The ends were cut back, 8 bases at V and 2 bases at J, with 26 bases in the middle. The CDR3 DNA sequence: TGTGCCAGCGGGTCGGCGGGGCGACTTCCCTCCTCCACAGATACGCAGTATTTT. It codes for CASGSAGRLPSSTDTQYF.

This clonotype was observed a few times. The V and J genes are TRBV5-1 and TRBJ1-1, with D perhaps TRBD1 (6 bases). The V gene's germline CDR1 is SGHRS and CDR2 YFSETQ. V was clipped by 0 bases and J by 1 base, with 10 bases between them. The CDR3 sequence is 15 residues long. The CDR3 nucleotides are TGCGCCAGCAGCTTGGAAGGACAGTCGAACACTGAAGCTTTCTTT. Amino acids: CASSLEGQSNTEAFF.

The V call is TRBV18, the J call TRBJ2-1; TRBD1 agrees at 9 bases. CDR1 KGHSH and CDR2 LQKENI come from the germline V gene. V was pared by 0 bases and J by 0 bases, with 9 bases of the junction left unmatched. The CDR3 extends over 19 amino acids. The CDR3 DNA reads TGTGCCAGCTCACCACCCGCGACAGGGGGGCCAAGCTCCTACAATGAGCAGTTCTTC. Its protein is CASSPPATGGPSSYNEQFF.

In this sample, this clonotype turned up a few times. CDR3 residues: CSVRGQREGGEQFF. CDR3 bases: TGCAGCGTGAGGGGCCAGCGGGAGGGGGGTGAGCAGTTCTTC. V and J are TRBV29-1 and TRBJ2-1, with 10 bases lining up with TRBD2. Germline CDR1 reads SQVTM; CDR2 reads ANQGSEA. Germline trimming cut 6 bases from V and 9 bases from J; bases unmatched to any gene: 11. CDR3 length equals 14 residues.

This clonotype was picked up a small number of times. The chain combines TRBV5-1 with TRBJ2-1; D uncertain. V was shortened by 1 base and J by 6 bases, with 5 bases between the two germline ends. This CDR3 is 12 amino acids long. The germline CDR1 and CDR2 sequences are SGHRS and YFSETQ. CDR3 sequence: CASSLISNEQFF. The CDR3 nucleotides read TGCGCCAGCAGCTTGATCAGCAATGAGCAGTTCTTC.

The chain uses TRBV5-1 and TRBJ2-5; TRBD1 matches at 12 bases. Germline V gives CDR1 SGHRS, CDR2 YFSETQ. This CDR3 comprises 17 residues. With V trimmed by 0 bases and J by 5 bases, 8 bases remained unmatched. CDR3 protein: CASSLVGQGARKETQYF. The DNA for the CDR3 is TGCGCCAGCAGCTTGGTGGGACAGGGGGCGAGGAAGGAGACCCAGTACTTC.

Turning to this clonotype: Being one base from a much bigger clone, this may be a read error. This sequence joins TRBV29-1 and TRBJ2-7; D gene unclear. TRBJ2-1 explains the end of the DNA better; the J call may be wrong. This CDR3 comprises 14 residues. Germline lookup yields CDR1 SQVTM and CDR2 ANQGSEA. The CDR3 nucleotides are TGCAGCGTGACCGACCCCATCGGTCCCTACGAGCAGTTCTTC. Encoded protein: CSVTDPIGPYEQFF.

The chain has TRBV5-1 and TRBJ2-5; perhaps TRBD2 as D (6 bases). This CDR3 is 14 amino acids long. Trimming removed 2 bases from V and 5 bases from J, with 13 bases in between. Per germline, CDR1 SGHRS and CDR2 YFSETQ. CDR3 residues: CASSLGGLWETQYF. In DNA, the CDR3 is TGCGCCAGCAGCTTAGGAGGGTTATGGGAGACCCAGTACTTC. Looking up the rest from reference TRBV5-1 and TRBJ2-5 gives the full variable domain: KAGVTQTPRYLIKTRGQQVTLSCSPISGHRSVSWYQQTPGQGLQFLFEYFSETQRNKGNFPGRFSGRQFSNSRSEMNVSTLELGDSALYLCASSLGGLWETQYFGPGTRLLVL.

This clonotype was observed a handful of times. V usage is TRBV20-1 and J usage is TRBJ2-7; TRBD1 or TRBD2 may be the D gene (5 bases each). There are 14 residues in the CDR3. V dropped 3 bases and J dropped 2 bases, with 14 bases sitting between them. Germline V gene lookup returns CDR1 DFQATT and CDR2 SNEGSKA (reference sequence). The CDR3 nucleotides are TGCAGTGCTAGCGTGGGGGTGGATCCCTACGAGCAGTACTTC. Encoded protein: CSASVGVDPYEQYF.

The chain combines TRBV7-2 with TRBJ2-3; 13 bases are shared with TRBD2. The CDR3 spans 18 residues. Trimming cost V 0 bases and J 5 bases; bases outside gene matches: 8. Germline loops: CDR1 SGHTA, CDR2 FQGNSA. CDR3 residues: CASSLATPGLAGLDTQYF. Here the CDR3 DNA reads TGTGCCAGCAGCTTAGCTACCCCGGGACTAGCGGGATTAGATACGCAGTATTTT.

This clonotype occurred a few times. The rearrangement links TRBV24-1 to TRBJ2-7; 7 bases match TRBD1. The V gene's germline CDR1 is KGHDR and CDR2 SFDVKD. Trimming cost V 4 bases and J 1 base; bases outside gene matches: 3. This CDR3 region has 14 residues. The CDR3 sequence is CATSESGGSYEQYF. CDR3 coding DNA: TGTGCCACCAGTGAGTCAGGGGGTTCCTACGAGCAGTACTTC.

V gene TRBV20-1 combines with J gene TRBJ2-1; 9 nucleotides align to TRBD1. In germline, CDR1 is DFQATT, CDR2 SNEGSKA (reference sequence). The CDR3 totals 12 residues. V gave up 5 bases and J gave up 8 bases; unmatched junction bases: 4. The CDR3: CSAARQGDEQFF. Here the CDR3 DNA reads TGCAGTGCTGCGAGACAGGGGGATGAGCAGTTCTTC.

The chain is built from TRBV20-1 and TRBJ2-7, with 7 bases aligning to TRBD2. V dropped 1 base and J dropped 7; count of bases not matched to a gene: 7. The germline CDR1 and CDR2 sequences are DFQATT and SNEGSKA (reference sequence). The CDR3 spans 13 residues. CDR3 nucleotides: TGCAGTGCTAGAGGGGAGGGTTGGGGAGAGCAGTACTTC. As protein: CSARGEGWGEQYF.

The chain combines TRBV20-1 with TRBJ2-3, with unresolved D. In germline, CDR1 is DFQATT, CDR2 SNEGSKA (reference sequence). Trimming removed 7 bases from V and 0 bases from J, with 14 bases in between. The CDR3 consists of 14 residues. The CDR3 DNA sequence: TGCAGTGTCATGACGGCTCTTAGCACAGATACGCAGTATTTT. Protein: CSVMTALSTDTQYF.

The rearrangement links TRBV7-2 to TRBJ2-3; possibly TRBD1 for D (5 bases). V was cut by 7 bases and J by 2 bases, with 13 bases left in between. The CDR3 has 14 residues. In germline, CDR1 is SGHTA, CDR2 FQGNSA. For the CDR3, the DNA is TGTGCCAGCAACAAGGACAAGCTCACAGATACGCAGTATTTT. Encoded protein: CASNKDKLTDTQYF.

This clonotype has a handful of counts. The chain couples TRBV11-1 to TRBJ2-1; 11 nucleotides match TRBD2. Germline CDR1 reads SGHAT; CDR2 reads FQDESV (reference sequence). The J segment lost 4 bases and the V segment lost 5 bases, leaving 19 bases of the junction unmatched. The CDR3 length is 20 residues. CDR3 bases: TGTGCCAGCAGCGATATGGTGGGACTAGCGGATGGGGGGTCGTACAATGAGCAGTTCTTC. Amino acid sequence: CASSDMVGLADGGSYNEQFF.

This clonotype was recorded many times. This sequence joins TRBV5-1 and TRBJ2-7, with D possibly matching TRBD1 (5 bases). CDR3 length equals 15 residues. Germline CDR1 reads SGHRS; CDR2 reads YFSETQ. V lost 4 bases and J 0 bases, leaving 14 bases between the germline ends. The CDR3 bases are TGCGCCAGCAGCCGCGACAGACTGTTCTCCTACGAGCAGTACTTC. Translating it yields CASSRDRLFSYEQYF.

The chain combines TRBV10-3 with TRBJ2-3; D remains unclear. This CDR3 region has 11 residues. V lost 6 bases to trimming and J lost 6 bases, with 7 bases between them. Germline-derived CDR1 and CDR2 are ENHRY and SYGVKD. The CDR3 DNA sequence: TGTGCCATCAGGGATAAGGATACGCAGTATTTT. This encodes CAIRDKDTQYF.

DNA of the CDR3: TGTGCCAGCAGTGGATGGGACAGTTATAGCAATCAGCCCCAGCATTTT. Amino acids: CASSGWDSYSNQPQHF. This rearrangement joins TRBV12-3 or TRBV12-4 to TRBJ1-5, with 7 nucleotides matching TRBD1. J was trimmed by 0 bases and V by 5 bases; bases with no gene match: 7. The CDR3 is made up of 16 amino acids.

The V gene is TRBV12-3 or TRBV12-4, the J gene TRBJ1-5; D might be TRBD1 (5 bases). CDR3 size: 15 residues. Trimming removed 3 bases from V and 4 bases from J, with 13 bases in between. The CDR3, as DNA: TGTGCCAGCAGTTTTGCCGGGACCAATAATCAGCCCCAGCATTTT. Amino acids: CASSFAGTNNQPQHF.

This clonotype was found many times. The chain joins TRBV9 to TRBJ2-5; D remains unclear. CDR1 is SGDLS and CDR2 is YYNGEE in the germline V gene. The CDR3 runs to 13 residues. Trimming cost V 3 bases and J 7 bases, with 13 bases left between them. CDR3 DNA: TGTGCCAGCAGCGCCCACACGTGGGGGACCCAGTACTTC. Its protein product is CASSAHTWGTQYF.

The chain links TRBV20-1 to TRBJ2-3; 11 bases map to TRBD2. V shed 0 bases, J shed 2 bases, and the junction held 4 bases outside the gene matches. This CDR3 region has 16 residues. The V gene's germline CDR1 is DFQATT and CDR2 SNEGSKA (reference sequence). CDR3 DNA: TGCAGTGCTAGAGACCTAGCGGGGGGTGACACAGATACGCAGTATTTT. Protein product: CSARDLAGGDTDTQYF.

This chain joins TRBV20-1 and TRBJ1-3, with D unresolved. V dropped 0 bases and J dropped 0 bases, with 12 bases sitting between them. The germline CDR1 and CDR2 sequences are DFQATT and SNEGSKA (reference sequence). This CDR3 comprises 16 residues. The CDR3 bases are TGCAGTGCTAGAGATATGGGTACAGTCTCTGGAAACACCATATATTTT. Translated: CSARDMGTVSGNTIYF.

This clonotype has just a few counts. The rearrangement links TRBV20-1 to TRBJ2-1, with 9 nucleotides matching TRBD2. The trim removed 1 base at V and 8 bases at J, leaving 9 bases unmatched. The CDR3 covers 15 residues. Germline assignment: CDR1 DFQATT and CDR2 SNEGSKA (reference sequence). CDR3 sequence (DNA): TGCAGTGCTAGAGGGTCCGGGACTAGCTTCGATGAGCAGTTCTTC. Translating gives CSARGSGTSFDEQFF.

With regard to this clonotype: Relative to the germline gene, one junction end is altered; a read error may explain this. J is TRBJ2-7 and V is TRBV12-3 or TRBV12-4; TRBD1 matches 8 bases. This CDR3 has 19 residues. The CDR3 nucleotides are TGTACCAGCGGCTCGCGAGACAGGGGCAGGGGGAGCGACCTTCTGGAGCAGTACTTC. Amino acid sequence: CTSGSRDRGRGSDLLEQYF.

Only a few counts were recorded for this clonotype. The chain couples TRBV19 to TRBJ2-1; D perhaps matches TRBD2 (5 bases). Germline V gene data show CDR1 as LNHDA and CDR2 as SQIVND (reference sequence). V gave up 8 bases and J gave up 0 bases, with 14 bases separating them. This CDR3 region has 15 residues. CDR3 loop: CASWERPSSYNEQFF. For the CDR3, the DNA is TGTGCCAGTTGGGAGCGGCCAAGCTCCTACAATGAGCAGTTCTTC.

The chain carries TRBV7-9 and TRBJ1-1, with D possibly being TRBD1 (6 bases). With 5 bases removed from V and 6 bases from J, the gap between germline ends came to 16 bases. Germline V lookup: CDR1 SEHNR, CDR2 FQNEAQ (reference sequence). This CDR3 spans 14 amino acids. CDR3 nucleotides: TGTGCCAGCAGCCCCAACCCCGGACAGCCTGAAGCTTTCTTT. Translating it yields CASSPNPGQPEAFF.

This clonotype showed up many times. The V and J genes are TRBV20-1 and TRBJ2-7, with 7 bases fitting TRBD2. CDR1 is DFQATT, CDR2 SNEGSKA, per germline (reference sequence). CDR3 length: 16 residues. With 0 bases clipped from V and 2 bases from J, the junction kept 10 bases outside the gene matches. The CDR3 nucleotides read TGCAGTGCTAGAGACCTTGGAGCGGGACGGGCCTACGAGCAGTACTTC. Amino acids: CSARDLGAGRAYEQYF.

The rearrangement joins TRBV12-3 or TRBV12-4 to TRBJ2-7; D gene unclear. Trimming took off 6 bases at V and 5 bases at J, with 11 bases between the two ends. The length of the CDR3 is 12 residues. This CDR3 is CASRKGLNEQYF. The CDR3 nucleotides are TGTGCCAGCAGGAAGGGATTGAACGAGCAGTACTTC.